This TCR beta chain was captured by sequencing in a study of beta chain features in type 1 diabetes. All of the isolated RNA was reverse transcribed, so expressed TCRB transcripts were sequenced. Measured with immunoSEQ multiplex PCR; TCRdb has only the in-frame clones, and not every one. This table holds approximately 340,000 clones, over 13% found once. Via the markers CD45RO/CCR7/CD25/CD127/CD95/CD27, stem cell-like memory, regulatory, central memory and naive CD4+ cells were sorted. Material: naive CD4+ T cells from blood. The clonotype originates from a woman between 18 and 29 years old in good health.

For the CDR3, the DNA is TGTGCCAGCAGTTTATTCGAATGGGGGGGAGCTCGAGTATTTGGCTACACCTTC. Protein: CASSLFEWGGARVFGYTF. V and J are TRBV28 and TRBJ1-2; possible D gene TRBD1, 5 bases. V shed 1 base and J shed 7 bases, with 25 bases lying between them. The CDR3 sequence is 18 residues long. Germline V lookup: CDR1 MDHEN, CDR2 SYDVKM.